This T cell receptor (beta chain) originates from a study of T cell clones after liver transplantation (dated by TCRdb to about 2019). About the investigation overall: ITN030ST, the source of the samples, was a randomized trial that attempted immunosuppression withdrawal within 2 years of liver transplantation. The subjects received no induction therapy and were kept on standard immunosuppression until randomization at 12-24 months post-transplant. To count as tolerant, a recipient had to stay completely off immunosuppression for at least one year without liver enzymes climbing beyond twice the upper limit of normal. Blood samples were collected pre-transplant, pre-randomization before withdrawal, and post-randomization after either complete withdrawal or failed withdrawal. Third party-reactive TCRbeta sequences from pre-transplant MLRs were also identified as an antigen-independent comparator for donor-reactive sequences. Of the eight recipients, a few were HCV-positive, while the remaining recipients had been transplanted for non-autoimmune, non-viral indications. After a pre-transplant mixed lymphocyte reaction, TCRbeta sequencing was used to pinpoint donor-reactive T cell clones, which were subsequently tracked in post-transplant blood. The study cohort included 8 liver transplant recipients, of whom 3 were classified as tolerant and 5 as non-tolerant. Here is what the overall study found, with its caveats: The conclusions were preliminary, being limited by small, heterogeneous patient numbers and by non-standardized post-transplant time points. Donor-reactive sequences declined more than third party-reactive ones, suggesting partial antigen-specific deletion unrelated to withdrawal success. Circulating donor-reactive CD4 TCRbeta sequences fell significantly post-transplant in 5 of 8 subjects, irrespective of tolerance or HCV status. Low numbers of available donor cells limited the measurable donor-reactive repertoire in a couple of subjects. Because no allograft tissue specimens were available, donor-reactive T cells may have migrated into the graft instead of being deleted. Once repertoire turnover was taken into account, donor-reactive detection showed a significant reduction for CD4 in 7 of 8 subjects and for CD8 in 8 of 8.

With regard to this clone: Its antigen is unknown. No base quality values were provided; no much bigger clone lies one nucleotide off.

The germline V gene gives CDR1 as MDHEN and CDR2 as SYDVKM. V and J lose 3 bases and 8 bases, and a span of 22 bases separates them. CDR3 length: 17 amino acids, cysteine to phenylalanine. CDR3 DNA only is kept here, 51 bases in frame from base 1. Unstimulated PBMCs, after thawing, were stained for CD3, CD4 and CD8 and then FACS-sorted into CD3+CD4+ and CD3+CD8+ populations. Each of the 8 studied subjects was randomized to immunosuppression withdrawal. The Qiagen DNeasy Blood and Tissue Kit was used to isolate genomic DNA. High-throughput TCRbeta CDR3 sequencing of frozen genomic DNA was performed by immunoSEQ, including PCR amplification, mapping, bias correction and internal controls. In the original analysis: Productive rearrangements were kept, and unique TCRbeta sequences were defined by CDR3 nucleotide sequence plus V and J gene. For a sequence to be called donor-reactive, it needed a frequency of at least 0.01% and at least 5-fold expansion in CFSE-low cells compared with unstimulated pre-transplant cells. Minimum frequency thresholds were set for each subject on the basis of the unstimulated sample with the lowest template count, so that a detection power of at least 90% was ensured. Jensen-Shannon divergence between the top 1000 TCRbeta sequences post-transplant and pre-transplant was used to measure repertoire turnover. Two-sided Fisher's exact tests were used to test for changes in the detection of donor-reactive sequences. Held by TCRdb, this immuneACCESS table contains in-frame sequences only and omits some clones. Under half of the omission traces to an unresolved V gene where checked; the cause of the rest is unknown. The DNA was the basis for D and trimming; V, J and clone size are from that table. Recorded for this sample are some 120,000 clones; approximately 90% of them occurred a single time. The biggest ten clones account for 0.65% to 0.85% of the sample.

Recombination linked TRBV28 to TRBJ1-4; no confident D gene assignment can be made. Sequences were derived from CD4+ T cells from blood, sampled 12 months after liver transplant. This TCR was recovered from a human patient who received a liver transplant. Some T cells may be donor cells from the graft after a transplant. The base sequence is TGTGCCAGCAGTTTGATAGGGTCGGGGTTAGAGTTGGAAAAACTGTTTTTT. This yields the protein CASSLIGSGLELEKLFF.